This T cell receptor beta chain comes out of a study of blood T cell repertoires in COVID-19. The repertoire was sequenced with immunoSEQ multiplex PCR; TCRdb's copy has only in-frame clones and lacks some. The table records about 290,000 clones, around four fifths of them present only once. V lost 4 bases to trimming and J lost 5 bases; unmatched junction nucleotides: 14. Germline CDR1 reads GTSNPN; CDR2 reads SVGIG (reference sequence). The CDR3 is made up of 16 amino acids. Sequences were obtained from peripheral blood. The clonotype comes from a woman aged 45-65 years with active or convalescent COVID-19. The chain carries TRBV30 and TRBJ1-2; TRBD1 matches 9 bases. The CDR3 sequence: CAWTLGQGSWGYGYTF. The CDR3 bases are TGTGCCTGGACGCTGGGACAGGGCAGCTGGGGGTATGGCTACACCTTC. Variable domain in full (rest from reference TRBV30 and TRBJ1-2): SQTIHQWPATLVQPVGSPLSLECTVEGTSNPNLYWYRQAAGRGLQLLFYSVGIGQISSEVPQNLSASRPQDRQFILSSKKLLLSDSGFYLCAWTLGQGSWGYGYTFGSGTRLTVV.